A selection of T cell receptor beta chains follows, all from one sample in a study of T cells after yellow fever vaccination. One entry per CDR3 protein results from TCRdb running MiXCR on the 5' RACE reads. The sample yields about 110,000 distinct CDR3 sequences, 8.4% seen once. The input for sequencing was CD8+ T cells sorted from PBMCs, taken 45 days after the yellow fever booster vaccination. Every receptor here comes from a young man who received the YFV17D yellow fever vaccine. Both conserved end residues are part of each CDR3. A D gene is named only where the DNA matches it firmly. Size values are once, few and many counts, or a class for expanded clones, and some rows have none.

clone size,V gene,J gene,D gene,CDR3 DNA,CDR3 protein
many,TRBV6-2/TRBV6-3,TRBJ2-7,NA,TGTGCCAGCAGTTACGGACAGTCCTACGAGCAGTACTTC,CASSYGQSYEQYF
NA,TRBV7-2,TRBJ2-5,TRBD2,TGTGCCAGCAGGATCCTCGGACTAGCGGCCCAAGAGACCCAGTACTTC,CASRILGLAAQETQYF
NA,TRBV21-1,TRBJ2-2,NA,TGTGCCAGCAGCCCCAACAGGGAGGGCCCGGCCGGGGAGCTGTTTTTT,CASSPNREGPAGELFF
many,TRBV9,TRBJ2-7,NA,TGTGCCAGCAGCGGAGGCCTAGCGCTAACCGAGCAGTACTTC,CASSGGLALTEQYF
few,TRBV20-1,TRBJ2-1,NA,TGCAGTGCTAGCCACAAAACCCTCCCCAGCTACAATGAGCAGTTCTTC,CSASHKTLPSYNEQFF
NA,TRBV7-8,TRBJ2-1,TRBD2,TGTGCCAGCAGCTTACTCGTCCTAGCGGGAGACGAGCAGTTCTTC,CASSLLVLAGDEQFF
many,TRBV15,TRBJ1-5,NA,TGTGCCACCAGCAGAGAGGGGGGTATCCGGGATCAGCCCCAGCATTTT,CATSREGGIRDQPQHF
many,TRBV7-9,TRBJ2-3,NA,TGTGCCAGCAGGTCGGTGGAAGATACGCAGTATTTT,CASRSVEDTQYF
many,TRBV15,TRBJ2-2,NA,TGTGCCACCAGCAGAGATCTCTTGGGGGCGAACACCGGGGAGCTGTTTTTT,CATSRDLLGANTGELFF
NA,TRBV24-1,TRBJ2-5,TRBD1,TGTGCCACCAGTGATCGGGACAGCCAGGAGACCCACTACTTC,CATSDRDSQETHYF
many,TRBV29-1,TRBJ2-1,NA,TGCAGCGTTGAAGGACAGGAAACCTACAATGAGCAGTTCTTC,CSVEGQETYNEQFF